The 32 T cell receptor beta chains reported below all come from one sample, sequenced in a study of graft-versus-host responses after intestinal transplantation. Sequencing was performed with immunoSEQ multiplex PCR; in TCRdb, only in-frame clones are kept and a portion is missing. The repertoire holds roughly 20,000 clones, with 55% to 60% as singletons. Material: alloreactive CD4+ T cells from a mixed lymphocyte reaction culture, obtained before intestinal transplant. The sample's subset: CFSE-low proliferating T cells sorted from approximately six-day pre-transplant mixed lymphocyte reaction (GvH or HvG direction). All receptors come from a human patient who received an intestinal transplant.

This clone has more than one count but fewer than ten. V usage is TRBV1 and J usage is TRBJ2-3; TRBD2, the table's D call, lacks a check against the DNA. TRBV1 represents a pseudogene. This CDR3 is 20 amino acids long. The CDR3 sequence is CTSSQDNPPTSGGGRDTQYF. The CDR3 nucleotides are TGCACCAGCAGCCAAGATAACCCCCCGACTAGCGGGGGGGGCCGCGATACGCAGTATTTT.

V usage is TRBV29-1 and J usage is TRBJ2-3; 9 nucleotides align to TRBD2. The CDR3 sequence is 18 residues long. Unmatched junction bases numbered 14, after V lost 4 bases and J lost 0 bases. Germline lookup yields CDR1 SQVTM and CDR2 ANQGSEA. This CDR3 reads CSVVRLAGLILSTDTQYF. The CDR3 nucleotides are TGCAGCGTTGTAAGGCTAGCGGGACTGATTTTGAGCACAGATACGCAGTATTTT.

The chain carries TRBV21-1 and TRBJ2-5; TRBD1 is the table's D call and was not checked against the DNA. TRBV21-1 is a recognized pseudogene. CDR3 length equals 18 residues. The CDR3 DNA reads as TGTGCCAGCAGCAAAGAAAATGAGAGACAGGGGGCTATAGAGACCCAGTACTTC. Its protein is CASSKENERQGAIETQYF.

The chain links TRBV9 to TRBJ2-7; the match to TRBD1 covers 10 bases. V shed 0 bases, J shed 5 bases, and the junction held 5 bases outside the gene matches. This CDR3 contains 15 residues. Germline V gives CDR1 SGDLS, CDR2 YYNGEE. The chain's CDR3 is CASSVEGTGDDEQYF. In DNA, the CDR3 is TGTGCCAGCAGCGTAGAGGGGACAGGGGACGACGAGCAGTACTTC.

This clone is labeled as medium-sized (0.01 to 0.1%). This chain uses TRBV7-2 with TRBJ1-2; TRBD1 might be the D (6 bases). The CDR3 has 14 residues. The V and J ends lost 1 base and 6 bases respectively, with 12 bases between them. Germline CDR1 SGHTA, CDR2 FQGNSA. Here the CDR3 DNA reads TGTGCCAGCAGCTTAGGACAGGTCAGGAATGGCTACACCTTC. This codes for CASSLGQVRNGYTF.

The CDR3 protein is CASSPRDTYEQYF. The CDR3 region has the DNA TGTGCCAGCAGCCCCCGGGACACCTACGAGCAGTACTTC. The chain carries TRBV14 and TRBJ2-7; D might be TRBD1 (6 bases). Germline CDR1 and CDR2: SGHDN and FVKESK. Trimming took off 4 bases at V and 2 bases at J, with 9 bases between the two ends. This CDR3 spans 13 amino acids.

This clone was observed a few times. This chain uses TRBV5-1 with TRBJ1-4; 7 bases agree with TRBD1. This CDR3 is built from 13 residues. The V segment lost 2 bases and the J segment 10 bases; nucleotides outside the gene matches: 5. Germline loops: CDR1 SGHRS, CDR2 YFSETQ. The CDR3 sequence: CASSFDRVGKLFF. As DNA, the CDR3 is TGCGCCAGCAGCTTTGACAGGGTGGGAAAACTGTTTTTT.

This clone was observed a few times. V usage is TRBV10-1 and J usage is TRBJ1-6; no reliable D call. The CDR3 is 16 residues long. The V gene's germline CDR1 is WNHNN and CDR2 SYGVQD (reference sequence). V lost 2 bases and J lost 0, with 8 bases in between. CDR3 residues: CASSEQVISYNSPLHF. The CDR3 DNA reads as TGCGCCAGCAGTGAGCAGGTTATCTCCTATAATTCACCCCTCCACTTT.

This clone was found once. The gene calls are TRBV10-2 and TRBJ2-6; 8 bases are a match to TRBD1. V shed 4 bases, J shed 0 bases, and the junction held 11 bases outside the gene matches. This CDR3 is built from 19 residues. Per germline, CDR1 WSHSY and CDR2 SAAADI. The CDR3, as DNA: TGCGCCAGCAGTGGGCCACCGGGACAGGTGAACTCTGGGGCCAACGTCCTGACTTTC. This translates into CASSGPPGQVNSGANVLTF.

This clone was detected a few times. This chain links TRBV5-8 with TRBJ2-5; D possibly corresponds to TRBD1 (5 bases). The ends were cut back, 1 base at V and 5 bases at J, with 18 bases in the middle. The CDR3 length is 16 residues. Germline CDR1 SGHTS, CDR2 YDEGEE. Here the CDR3 DNA reads TGTGCCAGCAGCTTGCGTCCCACATTATCAGGGGAGACCCAGTACTTC. Translated: CASSLRPTLSGETQYF.

This chain joins TRBV6-1 and TRBJ1-1; 8 positions agree with TRBD1. Germline V gene data show CDR1 as MNHNS and CDR2 as SASEGT. After removal of 4 bases from V and 1 base from J, the junction contained 2 bases not matched to a gene. The CDR3 is made up of 14 amino acids. DNA for the CDR3: TGTGCCAGCAGTGCACAGGGGGGGAACACTGAAGCTTTCTTT. Translation: CASSAQGGNTEAFF.

The V and J genes are TRBV23-1 and TRBJ2-2; 8 nucleotides align to TRBD1. TRBV23-1 is an ORF for which the function is uncertain. V lost 6 bases, J lost 0 bases, and 6 bases stayed unmatched. The CDR3 consists of 16 residues. In nucleotides, the CDR3 is TGCGCCAGCAGAAGAGGGACAGGATCGAACACCGGGGAGCTGTTTTTT. Protein product: CASRRGTGSNTGELFF.

This clone was counted a few times. The chain is built from TRBV5-6 and TRBJ1-5, with no clear D. Trimming removed 2 bases from V and 6 bases from J, with 6 bases in between. This CDR3 has 12 residues. Germline lookup yields CDR1 SGHDT and CDR2 YYEEEE. For the CDR3, the DNA is TGTGCCAGCAGCTTCAGAGGTCAGCCCCAGCATTTT. Amino acids: CASSFRGQPQHF.

In this sample, this clone turned up a few times. The V gene is TRBV5-6, the J gene TRBJ2-7; 10 nucleotides align to TRBD2. V lost 2 bases, J lost 4 bases, and 3 bases stayed unmatched. The CDR3 covers 14 residues. Germline loops: CDR1 SGHDT, CDR2 YYEEEE. The CDR3 loop is CASSLAGGVYEQYF. DNA for the CDR3: TGTGCCAGCAGCTTAGCGGGGGGGGTGTACGAGCAGTACTTC.

The chain recombines TRBV19 with TRBJ2-2; 7 bases match TRBD2. CDR1 is LNHDA and CDR2 is SQIVND in the germline V gene (reference sequence). This CDR3 has 15 residues. Germline trimming cut 1 base from V and 6 bases from J; bases unmatched to any gene: 5. The CDR3 is CASSIVGLAAGELFF. CDR3 nucleotides: TGTGCCAGTAGTATAGTTGGGCTAGCGGCCGGGGAGCTGTTTTTT. Based on the CDR3 plus reference TRBV19 and TRBJ2-2, the full variable domain is DGGITQSPKYLFRKEGQNVTLSCEQNLNHDAMYWYRQDPGQGLRLIYYSQIVNDFQKGDIAEGYSVSREKKESFPLTVTSAQKNPTAFYLCASSIVGLAAGELFFGEGSRLTVL.

The chain recombines TRBV19 with TRBJ1-6; D is ambiguous. The CDR3 totals 14 residues. The germline V gene has CDR1 LNHDA and CDR2 SQIVND (reference sequence). Trimming removed 3 bases at V and 7 bases at J, with 10 bases between. CDR3 sequence: CASSIEAYNSPLHF. DNA of the CDR3: TGTGCCAGTAGTATTGAGGCGTACAATTCACCCCTCCACTTT.

The rearrangement joins TRBV30 to TRBJ2-5; 9 bases are a match to TRBD2. The V gene end was trimmed by 2 bases and the J gene end by 4 bases; junction bases not matched to a gene: 8. The germline CDR1 and CDR2 sequences are GTSNPN and SVGIG (reference sequence). The CDR3 covers 15 residues. The CDR3, as DNA: TGTGCCTGGAGTACGGGCGGGAGGGCCTTAGAGACCCAGTACTTC. Amino acids: CAWSTGGRALETQYF.

This clone was observed a handful of times. V and J are TRBV6-5 and TRBJ1-1; possibly TRBD1 for D (5 bases). The CDR3 consists of 14 residues. Germline assignment: CDR1 MNHEY and CDR2 SVGAGI. V was pared by 7 bases and J by 1 base, with 13 bases between. The CDR3: CASILWGTNTEAFF. The CDR3 DNA follows: TGTGCCAGCATTCTCTGGGGCACGAACACTGAAGCTTTCTTT.

The rearrangement joins TRBV10-2 to TRBJ1-6; D call uncertain. Between the trimmed V and J ends, which lost 6 bases and 10 bases, there was a span of 13 bases. The CDR3 spans 13 residues. The V gene's germline CDR1 is WSHSY and CDR2 SAAADI. DNA for the CDR3: TGCGCCAGCAGGTCTACGGGAATCTCACCCCTCCACTTT. Its translation: CASRSTGISPLHF.

The genes are TRBV18 and TRBJ2-5; 11 positions match TRBD2. This CDR3 spans 19 amino acids. Germline V gene lookup returns CDR1 KGHSH and CDR2 LQKENI. V was clipped by 2 bases and J by 2 bases; unmatched bases: 13. The DNA of the CDR3 is TGTGCCAGCTCACCAGCCCCTAGCGGGGGGAACTGGCGACAAGAGACCCAGTACTTC. Protein sequence: CASSPAPSGGNWRQETQYF.

This clone was picked up a small number of times. The V call is TRBV7-9, the J call TRBJ2-7; 11 bases are shared with TRBD1. The junction had 16 bases not matched to a gene; V was cut back by 6 bases and J by 3 bases. In germline, CDR1 is SEHNR, CDR2 FQNEAQ (reference sequence). The CDR3 totals 18 residues. The CDR3 nucleotides are TGTGCCAGCAGTGGCTTAGAGGACAGGGGGCGAAGTTACTACGAGCAGTACTTC. Translation gives CASSGLEDRGRSYYEQYF. Complete variable domain (other parts from reference TRBV7-9 and TRBJ2-7): DTGVSQNPRHKITKRGQNVTFRCDPISEHNRLYWYRQTLGQGPEFLTYFQNEAQLEKSRLLSDRFSAERPKGSFSTLEIQRTEQGDSAMYLCASSGLEDRGRSYYEQYFGPGTRLTVT.

J is TRBJ2-4 and V is TRBV5-1; 7 bases map to TRBD1. J lost 10 bases, V lost 0 bases, and 13 bases had no gene match. Germline CDR1 reads SGHRS; CDR2 reads YFSETQ. The CDR3 covers 16 residues. The CDR3: CASSLAPGGSGVIQYF. CDR3 sequence (DNA): TGCGCCAGCAGCTTGGCTCCAGGGGGTTCGGGTGTTATTCAGTACTTC.

The chain uses TRBV5-1 and TRBJ2-7; TRBD2 agrees at 8 bases. The V and J ends lost 1 base and 3 bases, in that order; junction bases with no gene match: 3. CDR1 is SGHRS, CDR2 YFSETQ, per germline. The CDR3 sequence is 14 residues long. This CDR3 is CASSLFAGGYEQYF. The CDR3 nucleotides are TGCGCCAGCAGCTTGTTTGCGGGAGGCTACGAGCAGTACTTC.

This chain links TRBV19 with TRBJ1-4; weak D call: TRBD1 (6 bases). The germline gives CDR1 LNHDA, CDR2 SQIVND (reference sequence). Trimming left V 10 bases short and J 8 bases short, with 14 bases between. This CDR3 is built from 12 residues. The CDR3 DNA sequence: TGTGCCACGGGGGGCTTAGGCGAAAAACTGTTTTTT. Protein sequence: CATGGLGEKLFF.

V is TRBV7-2 and J is TRBJ1-1; D is undetermined. This CDR3 has 15 amino acids. Trimming removed 2 bases from V and 3 bases from J, with 13 bases in between. The germline CDR1 and CDR2 sequences are SGHTA and FQGNSA. The CDR3 sequence is CASSLRRPPYTEAFF. Here the CDR3 DNA reads TGTGCCAGCAGCTTAAGGAGGCCTCCCTACACTGAAGCTTTCTTT.

The chain joins TRBV5-1 to TRBJ2-3; TRBD1 might be the D (6 bases). Per germline, CDR1 SGHRS and CDR2 YFSETQ. Trimming left V 4 bases short and J 3 bases short, with 15 bases between. The CDR3 extends over 15 amino acids. CDR3 sequence reads: CASSPRQGSTDTQYF. In nucleotides, the CDR3 is TGCGCCAGCAGCCCCCGTCAGGGGAGTACAGATACGCAGTATTTT. Filled out from reference TRBV5-1 and TRBJ2-3, the complete variable domain reads KAGVTQTPRYLIKTRGQQVTLSCSPISGHRSVSWYQQTPGQGLQFLFEYFSETQRNKGNFPGRFSGRQFSNSRSEMNVSTLELGDSALYLCASSPRQGSTDTQYFGPGTRLTVL.

The DNA for the CDR3 is TGTGCCAGCAGCCCCGCAGGGGGCCTTTCCTATGGCTACACCTTC. This gives the protein CASSPAGGLSYGYTF. J is TRBJ1-2 and V is TRBV9; 8 bases match TRBD1. Germline CDR1 SGDLS, CDR2 YYNGEE. This CDR3 is built from 15 residues. V was clipped by 4 bases and J by 4 bases; unmatched bases: 9.

To note about this clone: Distinct nucleotide sequences in the sample also encode this CDR3. The rearrangement uses TRBV7-2 and TRBJ2-7; TRBD1 is a possible D gene (7 bases). V lost 3 bases and J 6 bases, leaving 18 bases between the germline ends. The CDR3 extends over 15 amino acids. In germline, CDR1 is SGHTA, CDR2 FQGNSA. The CDR3 here is CASSLFLAGGLEQYF. The CDR3, as DNA: TGTGCCAGCAGCTTGTTCCTAGCAGGGGGGCTCGAGCAGTACTTC.

The chain carries TRBV10-3 and TRBJ1-3; D call uncertain. This CDR3 region has 15 residues. V was shortened by 8 bases and J by 2 bases, with 16 bases between the two germline ends. Per germline, CDR1 ENHRY and CDR2 SYGVKD. CDR3 loop: CAIASLGGPGNTIYF. The CDR3 DNA reads TGTGCCATCGCATCCCTGGGAGGGCCTGGAAACACCATATATTTT.

The chain links TRBV7-6 to TRBJ2-7, with a weak D call TRBD2 (5 bases). The V end lost 0 bases, the J end lost 6 bases, and 18 bases lay between the germline ends. There are 16 residues in the CDR3. Germline V gene sequence: CDR1 SGHVS, CDR2 FNYEAQ. The chain's CDR3 is CASSLALRAFGSEQYF. CDR3 sequence (DNA): TGTGCCAGCAGCTTAGCTTTGAGGGCCTTTGGTAGCGAGCAGTACTTC.

The sample holds one count of this clone. V is TRBV5-1 and J is TRBJ2-3, with 12 bases identical to TRBD2. V gave up 4 bases and J gave up 0 bases; unmatched junction bases: 6. CDR3 length equals 17 residues. Germline assignment: CDR1 SGHRS and CDR2 YFSETQ. CDR3 sequence: CASSTGTSGRSTDTQYF. CDR3 sequence (DNA): TGCGCCAGCAGCACTGGGACTAGCGGGCGCAGCACAGATACGCAGTATTTT.

By share of the sample, this clone is medium-sized (0.01 to 0.1%). The chain is built from TRBV10-3 and TRBJ2-2; D is possibly TRBD2 (6 bases). The ends were cut back, 5 bases at V and 5 bases at J, with 9 bases in the middle. The CDR3 consists of 13 residues. CDR1 and CDR2 from the germline V gene are ENHRY and SYGVKD. The chain's CDR3 is CAISWDFTGELFF. The CDR3 region has the DNA TGTGCCATCAGTTGGGACTTTACCGGGGAGCTGTTTTTT.